This TCR beta chain is from a study of CD8+ T cells in alopecia areata. Study-wide findings and caveats: Clonality was higher in lesional than normal scalp, especially in alopecia totalis/universalis. Sequencing of scalp samples also includes resident alphabeta T cells from normal skin.

Details on this clone: Its cognate antigen is unknown.

Specimens obtained from alopecia areata patients comprised lesional scalp punch biopsies and peripheral blood. After isolation, RNA underwent reverse transcription to generate cDNA as the sequencing template. TCRdb keeps only in-frame clones here, not all; method: immunoSEQ multiplex PCR. The profile shows about 110,000 clones, 58% of them singletons. The V gene lost 5 bases and the J gene lost 0 bases, with 16 bases spanning the gap. Germline CDR1 SEHNR, CDR2 FQNEAQ (reference sequence). The CDR3 has 16 amino acids. This TCR came from a human donor with alopecia areata. The specimen was NKG2D-low CD8+ T cells sorted from blood. The chain employs TRBV7-9 and TRBJ2-5; TRBD1 or TRBD2 may be the D gene (5 bases each). The CDR3 DNA sequence: TGTGCCAGCAGCCCTCAAACGGGACCGTACCAAGAGACCCAGTACTTC. It yields the protein CASSPQTGPYQETQYF.